This T cell receptor (beta chain) was observed in a study of T-cell memory formation after mild COVID-19. Across the study: Largely donor-specific sequence clusters came from two donors.

Each CDR3 protein gets one entry after TCRdb re-called the 5' RACE reads with MiXCR. The table has more than 85,000 distinct CDR3 sequences, 8.5% to 14% seen once. With regard to this clonotype: The antigen is not known.

The CDR3 sequence is 12 residues long. The junction had 2 bases not matched to a gene; V was cut back by 6 bases and J by 6 bases. Study-level results: Memory from before infection featured some responding clones, which suggests cross-reactive memory joined. Confirmation of SARS-CoV-2 specificity was lacking for second-wave clones peaking day 37.

This rearrangement joins TRBV12-3 or TRBV12-4 to TRBJ1-1; 9 bases line up with TRBD1. This TCR derives from a man younger than 35 who had mild COVID-19 (a few samples of this study predate the infection). Cell type and time point are not known. The source material was PBMCs or a T cell subset sorted from them (not recorded which). The chain's CDR3 is CASRRQGAEAFF. CDR3 DNA: TGTGCCAGCAGGAGACAGGGGGCTGAAGCTTTCTTT.